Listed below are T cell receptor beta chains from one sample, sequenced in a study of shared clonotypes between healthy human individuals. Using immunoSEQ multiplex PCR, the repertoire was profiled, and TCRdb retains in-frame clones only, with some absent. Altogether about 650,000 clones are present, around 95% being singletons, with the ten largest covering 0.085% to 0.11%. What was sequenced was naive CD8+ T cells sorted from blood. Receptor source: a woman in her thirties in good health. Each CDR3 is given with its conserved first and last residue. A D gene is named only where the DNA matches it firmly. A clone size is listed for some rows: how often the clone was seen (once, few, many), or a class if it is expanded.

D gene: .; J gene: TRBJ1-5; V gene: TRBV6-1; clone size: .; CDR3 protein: CASSGWIGDNQPQHF
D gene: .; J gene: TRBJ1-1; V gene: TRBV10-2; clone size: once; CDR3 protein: CASSGLGATEAFF
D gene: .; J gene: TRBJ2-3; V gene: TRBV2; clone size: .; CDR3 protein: CASSETADTQYF
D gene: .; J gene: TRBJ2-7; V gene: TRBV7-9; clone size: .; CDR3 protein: CASSLAGRDEQYF
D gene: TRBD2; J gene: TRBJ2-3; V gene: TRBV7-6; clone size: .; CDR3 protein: CASSPTSGSGWADTQYF
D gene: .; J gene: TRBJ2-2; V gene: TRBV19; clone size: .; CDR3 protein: CASSIRRAGELFF
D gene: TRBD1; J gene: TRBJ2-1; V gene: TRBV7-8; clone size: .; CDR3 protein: CASSFTMGQVHNEQFF
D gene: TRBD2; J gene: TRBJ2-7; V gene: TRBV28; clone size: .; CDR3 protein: CASSSTLGLAVTSYEQYF
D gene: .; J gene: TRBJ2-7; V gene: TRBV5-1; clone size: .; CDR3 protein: CASSHGRGYEQYF
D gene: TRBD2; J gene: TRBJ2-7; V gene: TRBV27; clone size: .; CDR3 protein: CASSPGTSGITEQYF
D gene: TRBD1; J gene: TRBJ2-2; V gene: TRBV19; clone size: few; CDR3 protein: CASSRTPTGDTGELFF
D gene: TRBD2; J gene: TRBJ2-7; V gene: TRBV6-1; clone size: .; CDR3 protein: CASSPGTSFSYEQYF
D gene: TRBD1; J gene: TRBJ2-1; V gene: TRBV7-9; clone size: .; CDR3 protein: CASSLGQGVGEQFF
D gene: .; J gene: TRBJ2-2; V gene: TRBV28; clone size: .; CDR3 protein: CASSLVPPELFF
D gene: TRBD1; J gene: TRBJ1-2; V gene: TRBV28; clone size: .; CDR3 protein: CASSSGQGVWANYGYTF
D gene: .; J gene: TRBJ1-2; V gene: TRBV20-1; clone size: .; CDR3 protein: CSAGGYYGYTF
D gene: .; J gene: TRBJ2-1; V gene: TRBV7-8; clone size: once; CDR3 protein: CASSQRRGIGNEQFF
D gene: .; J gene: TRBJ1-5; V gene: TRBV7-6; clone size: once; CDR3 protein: CASSLVGDNQPQHF
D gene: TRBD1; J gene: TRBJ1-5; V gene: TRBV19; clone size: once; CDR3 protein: CASSRGTEGDQPQHF
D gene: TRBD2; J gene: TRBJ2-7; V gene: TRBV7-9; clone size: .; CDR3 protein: CASTPLEAGAPEQYF
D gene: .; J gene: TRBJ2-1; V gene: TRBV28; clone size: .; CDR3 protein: CASSLEQFYNEQFF
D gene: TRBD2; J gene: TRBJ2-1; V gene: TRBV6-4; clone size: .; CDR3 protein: CASSEFETSEYNEQFF
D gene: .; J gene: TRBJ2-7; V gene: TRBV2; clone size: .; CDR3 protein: CASREMTGAVYEQYF
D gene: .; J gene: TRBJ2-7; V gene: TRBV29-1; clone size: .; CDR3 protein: CSVERDRYEQYF
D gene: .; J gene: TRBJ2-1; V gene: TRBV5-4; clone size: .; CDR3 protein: CASSLAESNEQFF
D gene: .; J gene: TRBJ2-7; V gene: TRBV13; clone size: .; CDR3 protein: CASSTGDYEQYF
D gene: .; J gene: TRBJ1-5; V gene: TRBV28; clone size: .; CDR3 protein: CASSFGWGRFRNQPQHF
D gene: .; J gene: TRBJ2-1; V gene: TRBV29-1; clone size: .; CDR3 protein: CSVDPGGYNEQFF
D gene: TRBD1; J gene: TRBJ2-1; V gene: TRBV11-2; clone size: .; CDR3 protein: CASSTGVNEQFF
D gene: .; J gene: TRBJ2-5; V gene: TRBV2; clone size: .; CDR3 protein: CASSSPWETQYF
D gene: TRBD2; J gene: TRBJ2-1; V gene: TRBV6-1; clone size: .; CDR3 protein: CASSVWGLDGGEQFF
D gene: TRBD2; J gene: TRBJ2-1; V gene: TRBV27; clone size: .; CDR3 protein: CASSWGGSYNEQFF
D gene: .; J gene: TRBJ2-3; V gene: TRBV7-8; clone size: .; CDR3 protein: CASSLVLVVVDTQYF
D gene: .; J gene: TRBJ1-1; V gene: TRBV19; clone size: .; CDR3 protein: CASSRSTTAPLSNTEAFF
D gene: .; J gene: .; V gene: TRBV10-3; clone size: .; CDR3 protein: CAISGDINYEQYF
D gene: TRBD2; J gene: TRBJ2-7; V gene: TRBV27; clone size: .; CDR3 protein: CASSSERERYEQYF
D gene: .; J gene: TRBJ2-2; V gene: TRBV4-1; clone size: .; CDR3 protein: CASHGPNTGELFF
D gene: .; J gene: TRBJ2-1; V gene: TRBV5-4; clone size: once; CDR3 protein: CASSLANEQFF
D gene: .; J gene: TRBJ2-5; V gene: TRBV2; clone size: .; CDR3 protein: CASTTGAQETQYF
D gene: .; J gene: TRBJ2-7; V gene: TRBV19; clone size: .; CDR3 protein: CASSERASEQYF
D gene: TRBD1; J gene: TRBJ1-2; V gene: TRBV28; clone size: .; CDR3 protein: CASRETGEDGYTF
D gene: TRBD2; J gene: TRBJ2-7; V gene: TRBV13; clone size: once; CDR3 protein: CASSLGTSGELYEQYF
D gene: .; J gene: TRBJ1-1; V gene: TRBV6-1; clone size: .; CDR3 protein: CASSEGAGTLNTEAFF
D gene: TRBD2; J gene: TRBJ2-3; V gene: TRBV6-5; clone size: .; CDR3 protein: CASSYGLAASTDTQYF
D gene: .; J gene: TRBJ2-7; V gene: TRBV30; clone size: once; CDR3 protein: CAWTAPGQPYEQYF
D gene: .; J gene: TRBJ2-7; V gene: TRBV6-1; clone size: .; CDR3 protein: CASSEIRSDFRRYF
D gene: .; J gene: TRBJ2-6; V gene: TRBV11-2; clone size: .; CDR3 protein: CASSPPDGANVLTF
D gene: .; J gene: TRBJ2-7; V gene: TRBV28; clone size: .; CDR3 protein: CASSFGVSYEQYF
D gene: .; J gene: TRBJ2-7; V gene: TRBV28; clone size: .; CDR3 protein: CASTENILGEQYF
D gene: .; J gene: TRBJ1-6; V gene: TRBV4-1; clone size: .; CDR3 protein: CASSQGPGTANSPLHF
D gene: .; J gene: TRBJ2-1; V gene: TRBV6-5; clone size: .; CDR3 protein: CASSYSMWEDNEQFF
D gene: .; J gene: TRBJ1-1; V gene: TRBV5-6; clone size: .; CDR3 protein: CASSSPGQNTEAFF
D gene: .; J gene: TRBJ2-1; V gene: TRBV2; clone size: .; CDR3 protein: CASRDILPPEEFF